The next 5 T cell receptor beta chains were all read from a single sample in a study of cytomegalovirus exposure and HLA in healthy donors. The primer mix had 60 Vbeta and 13 Jbeta primers. Data came from immunoSEQ multiplex PCR; TCRdb stores just in-frame clones and leaves some out. The data hold roughly 110,000 clones, with 74% observed a single time. The sequencing input was PBMCs. The receptors were gathered from a human donor in good health.

The chain employs TRBV18 and TRBJ1-2; possible D gene TRBD1, 6 bases. Between the trimmed V and J ends, which lost 3 bases and 0 bases, there was a span of 11 bases. Germline V gives CDR1 KGHSH, CDR2 LQKENI. The CDR3 totals 15 residues. Written as DNA, the CDR3 is TGTGCCAGCTCACCGGGCGGGGGCGCTAACTATGGCTACACCTTC. Translation gives CASSPGGGANYGYTF.

The rearrangement uses TRBV29-1 and TRBJ2-3; D call uncertain. Between the trimmed V and J ends, which lost 8 bases and 2 bases, there was a span of 11 bases. The length of the CDR3 is 12 residues. Germline loops: CDR1 SQVTM, CDR2 ANQGSEA. The CDR3, as DNA: TGCAGCTATTCCCGAGCCACAGATACGCAGTATTTT. It codes for CSYSRATDTQYF.

J is TRBJ2-1 and V is TRBV7-9; TRBD1 aligns across 8 bases. Losses at the gene ends were 0 bases for V and 4 bases for J; bases not matched to a gene: 11. The germline CDR1 and CDR2 sequences are SEHNR and FQNEAQ (reference sequence). This CDR3 has 18 residues. This chain's CDR3 is CASSLASGQGIAYNEQFF. In DNA, the CDR3 is TGTGCCAGCAGCTTAGCGTCCGGACAGGGTATCGCGTACAATGAGCAGTTCTTC. Based on the CDR3 plus reference TRBV7-9 and TRBJ2-1, the full variable domain is DTGVSQNPRHKITKRGQNVTFRCDPISEHNRLYWYRQTLGQGPEFLTYFQNEAQLEKSRLLSDRFSAERPKGSFSTLEIQRTEQGDSAMYLCASSLASGQGIAYNEQFFGPGTRLTVL.

The chain's CDR3 is CASSPFSEQYF. In nucleotides, the CDR3 is TGTGCCAGCAGCCCATTCAGCGAGCAGTATTTT. The J gene is TRBJ2-3, the V gene TRBV28, with D unresolved. V lost 6 bases and J 11 bases, leaving 12 bases between the germline ends. The CDR3 is 11 amino acids. CDR1 MDHEN and CDR2 SYDVKM come from the germline V gene.

V gene TRBV5-6 combines with J gene TRBJ1-6; TRBD1 matches at 9 bases. The trim removed 1 base at V and 10 bases at J, leaving 3 bases unmatched. CDR1 and CDR2 (germline): SGHDT, YYEEEE. The CDR3 is 14 residues long. In nucleotides, the CDR3 is TGTGCCAGCAGCTTGCGGGACAGGGCGTCACCCCTCCACTTT. It is translated as CASSLRDRASPLHF.